This record looks at one TCR beta chain sequence and its context. The data were taken from a study of shared clonotypes between healthy human individuals. Germline-derived CDR1 and CDR2 are MGHDK and SYGVNS. This CDR3 is 15 amino acids long. After removal of 7 bases from V and 0 bases from J, the junction contained 5 bases not matched to a gene. Genomic DNA of each subset was evenly split across several immunoSEQ plates. Only in-frame clones appear in the TCRdb table, and some are missing; sequencing was by immunoSEQ multiplex PCR. The data hold some 900,000 clones, with over 75% observed a single time.

This TCR came from a man in his late teens or twenties in good health. The rearrangement links TRBV25-1 to TRBJ2-2; TRBD1 aligns across 7 bases. Sequenced material: memory CD4+ T cells sorted from blood. As to subset: CD45RA-negative fraction. CDR3 sequence reads: CASTRQGANTGELFF. In nucleotides, the CDR3 is TGTGCCAGCACGAGACAGGGCGCGAACACCGGGGAGCTGTTTTTT.